This T cell receptor beta chain was observed in a study of T cell responses to AZD1222 COVID-19 vaccine. Broader study findings: Donor demographics were predominantly white British with a female majority; clonal diversity may be underestimated.

Assay used: immunoSEQ multiplex PCR; TCRdb lists only in-frame clones, some missing. The sample consists of about 120,000 clones, 85% to 90% of them appearing once. In its sample, this clone was seen once. Antigen: not known. Germline-derived CDR1 and CDR2 are SGHVS and FQNEAQ. The CDR3 spans 15 residues. Losses at the gene ends were 2 bases for V and 3 bases for J; bases not matched to a gene: 4. This chain connects TRBV7-8 to TRBJ2-3; 8 bases map to TRBD1. The starting material was peripheral blood, obtained on day 0 of MenACWY control vaccination. The receptor was isolated from an adult in good health. CDR3 loop: CASSLRGDRTDTQYF. The CDR3 DNA reads TGTGCCAGCAGCTTACGCGGGGACAGGACAGATACGCAGTATTTT.